One and the same sample provided the 14 T cell receptor beta chains below, sequenced in a study of cytomegalovirus exposure and HLA in healthy donors. The PCR used 60 Vbeta and 13 Jbeta primers. The repertoire was sequenced with immunoSEQ multiplex PCR; TCRdb's copy has only in-frame clones and lacks some. The sample lists approximately 79,000 clones; about four fifths were seen once. Specimen: PBMCs. These receptors all stem from a man aged 35 to 55 in good health and CMV-seronegative.

The V call is TRBV7-9, the J call TRBJ2-5; no reliable D call. The J call may not be correct, given that the DNA end is closer to TRBJ2-7. From germline, CDR1 is SEHNR and CDR2 FQNEAQ (reference sequence). The CDR3 runs to 13 residues. This CDR3 reads CSSEAKNGYEQYF. The CDR3 nucleotides are TGTTCCTCCGAGGCCAAGAATGGCTACGAGCAGTACTTC.

The DNA for the CDR3 is TGCGCCAGCAGCCCAGGGACAGAAGGGCAGCCCCAGCATTTT. Protein: CASSPGTEGQPQHF. J is TRBJ1-5 and V is TRBV5-1, with TRBD1 matching over 7 bases. The CDR3 totals 14 residues. The germline CDR1 and CDR2 sequences are SGHRS and YFSETQ. The J segment lost 7 bases and the V segment lost 4 bases, leaving 8 bases of the junction unmatched.

The chain carries TRBV5-1 and TRBJ2-7; weak D call: TRBD1 (5 bases). The CDR3 covers 14 residues. V was cut by 0 bases and J by 3 bases, with 10 bases left in between. The germline CDR1 and CDR2 sequences are SGHRS and YFSETQ. For the CDR3, the DNA is TGCGCCAGCAGCTTGGCAGGGCTCCACTACGAGCAGTACTTC. Its translation is CASSLAGLHYEQYF.

Here the CDR3 reads CASSRMGLAGVHSPVNYEQYF. In DNA, the CDR3 is TGTGCCAGCAGCCGAATGGGACTAGCGGGAGTTCACTCCCCGGTAAACTACGAGCAGTACTTC. The chain uses TRBV7-3 and TRBJ2-5, with 14 bases fitting TRBD2. Matching the DNA end better, TRBJ2-7 makes the J call doubtful. The CDR3 sequence is 21 residues long. Germline V lookup: CDR1 SGHTA, CDR2 FQGTGA.

A few counts support this clone. The V and J genes are TRBV27 and TRBJ2-7, with a weak D call TRBD2 (5 bases). Germline V lookup: CDR1 MNHEY, CDR2 SMNVEV (reference sequence). The CDR3 length is 12 residues. V lost 6 bases, J lost 4 bases, and 10 bases lay in between. The CDR3 DNA follows: TGTGCCAGCAGCGGGAATAGGTACGAGCAGTACTTC. It codes for CASSGNRYEQYF.

Only one count was recorded for this clone. J is TRBJ2-3 and V is TRBV10-3; 7 bases line up with TRBD2. V lost 6 bases, J lost 3 bases, and 9 bases stayed unmatched. CDR1 is ENHRY and CDR2 is SYGVKD in the germline V gene. This CDR3 is built from 15 residues. DNA for the CDR3: TGTGCCATCAGGGAGAGCGGGGTAGGGACAGATACGCAGTATTTT. Its translation: CAIRESGVGTDTQYF.

The chain couples TRBV9 to TRBJ1-1, with D possibly matching TRBD1 (5 bases). Trimming left V 0 bases short and J 9 bases short, with 18 bases between. This CDR3 is built from 15 residues. Germline V CDR1 and CDR2: SGDLS, YYNGEE. The CDR3 DNA follows: TGTGCCAGCAGCGTAGTAGGGGCCGGAGATTTGCAAGCTTTCTTT. Residues: CASSVVGAGDLQAFF.

The chain carries TRBV11-2 and TRBJ2-7; D uncertain. This CDR3 has 13 amino acids. V lost 2 bases to trimming and J lost 0 bases, with 5 bases between them. Germline CDR1 SGHAT, CDR2 FQNNGV. The CDR3 DNA reads TGTGCCAGCAGCTTACTTAGCTCCTACGAGCAGTACTTC. Protein: CASSLLSSYEQYF.

The V call is TRBV19, the J call TRBJ2-2; 11 nucleotides match TRBD2. The CDR3 totals 16 residues. The junction had 3 bases not matched to a gene; V was cut back by 5 bases and J by 1 base. Germline V gene lookup returns CDR1 LNHDA and CDR2 SQIVND (reference sequence). For the CDR3, the DNA is TGTGCCAGTAGTTGGGGACTAGCGGAGAACACCGGGGAGCTGTTTTTT. Amino acids: CASSWGLAENTGELFF.

This clone was detected only once. The chain joins TRBV10-3 to TRBJ2-7; D may be TRBD1 (6 bases). The CDR3 spans 12 residues. V lost 4 bases to trimming and J lost 7 bases, with 11 bases between them. The V gene's germline CDR1 is ENHRY and CDR2 SYGVKD. This chain's CDR3 is CAISADRYEQYF. The CDR3, as DNA: TGTGCCATCAGTGCCGACAGGTATGAGCAGTACTTC.

This chain uses TRBV7-9 with TRBJ2-1; possible D gene TRBD2, 5 bases. The CDR3 length is 13 residues. CDR1 is SEHNR and CDR2 is FQNEAQ in the germline V gene (reference sequence). V was shortened by 1 base and J by 7 bases, with 8 bases between the two germline ends. CDR3 nucleotides: TGTGCCAGCAGCTTAGGAGGGTTTAATGAGCAGTTCTTC. As protein: CASSLGGFNEQFF. Based on the CDR3 plus reference TRBV7-9 and TRBJ2-1, the full variable domain is DTGVSQNPRHKITKRGQNVTFRCDPISEHNRLYWYRQTLGQGPEFLTYFQNEAQLEKSRLLSDRFSAERPKGSFSTLEIQRTEQGDSAMYLCASSLGGFNEQFFGPGTRLTVL.

J is TRBJ1-2 and V is TRBV4-1; D is possibly TRBD1 (6 bases). The germline V and J ends were trimmed by 0 bases and 8 bases, with 13 bases remaining between them. Germline CDR1 MGHRA, CDR2 YSYEKL. The CDR3 loop spans 14 amino acids. The CDR3 sequence: CASSQDRKGGGYTF. CDR3 coding DNA: TGCGCCAGCAGCCAAGATCGGAAGGGGGGGGGCTACACCTTC.

The chain has TRBV29-1 and TRBJ2-7, with D perhaps matching TRBD1 (5 bases). Germline-derived CDR1 and CDR2 are SQVTM and ANQGSEA. The CDR3 totals 13 residues. V lost 5 bases and J 1 base, leaving 12 bases between the germline ends. DNA for the CDR3: TGCAGCGTTAATAGGGGCCTTTCCTACGAGCAGTACTTC. This codes for CSVNRGLSYEQYF.

The chain is built from TRBV27 and TRBJ2-7; 8 nucleotides match TRBD1. The CDR3 is made up of 16 amino acids. The germline V gene has CDR1 MNHEY and CDR2 SMNVEV (reference sequence). The junction had 7 bases not matched to a gene; V was cut back by 0 bases and J by 3 bases. This CDR3 is CASSLSVTGVLYEQYF. The DNA of the CDR3 is TGTGCCAGCAGTTTATCAGTGACAGGGGTACTCTACGAGCAGTACTTC.